The entry below describes one TCR beta chain. Antigen specificity is unknown. The repertoire was sequenced with immunoSEQ multiplex PCR; TCRdb's copy has only in-frame clones and lacks some. Counted here are about 110,000 clones, 75% to 95% occurring once; the ten biggest clones make up around 0.7%. The source of the sample is a study of OX40 agonist ivuxolimab in advanced cancers. Background on the study: Partial response was recorded in three patients: one hepatocellular carcinoma and two cutaneous melanoma cases.

Germline CDR1 is SGHNT and CDR2 is YENEEA. Trimming cost V 3 bases and J 7 bases, with 19 bases left between them. This CDR3 is 15 amino acids long. General study results and limits: Among the lowest peripheral clonal expansion occurred in 0.1-3.0 mg/kg partial responders.

This chain joins TRBV11-3 and TRBJ2-7, with a possible D match to TRBD1 (5 bases). This clonotype was obtained from an adult with an advanced solid tumor such as melanoma, head and neck, liver or kidney cancer. Source: CD4+ or CD8+ T cells sorted from blood, taken in a trial of the OX40 agonist ivuxolimab. CDR3 protein: CASSFAAGQGLEQYF. The CDR3 bases are TGTGCCAGCAGCTTCGCCGCCGGACAAGGATTGGAGCAGTACTTC. The full variable domain, rest sourced from reference TRBV11-3 and TRBJ2-7, is EAGVVQSPRYKIIEKKQPVAFWCNPISGHNTLYWYLQNLGQGPELLIRYENEEAVDDSQLPKDRFSAERLKGVDSTLKIQPAELGDSAVYLCASSFAAGQGLEQYFGPGTRLTVT.